The source of this TCR beta chain is a study of blood T cell repertoires in COVID-19. A few counts support this clone. This CDR3 comprises 15 residues. With 0 bases clipped from V and 7 bases from J, the junction kept 2 bases outside the gene matches. The germline gives CDR1 SGHRS, CDR2 YFSETQ. Clones were sequenced by immunoSEQ multiplex PCR, and TCRdb holds only the in-frame ones, with some missing. The sample lists hundreds of thousands of clones; 85% to 90% were seen once. This chain connects TRBV5-1 to TRBJ2-1, with 12 bases that match TRBD1. Sequencing was performed on peripheral blood. The TCR sequence derives from a man between 45 and 60 years old with COVID-19, enrolled during active disease. The CDR3: CASSLVGQGANEQFF. The CDR3 DNA reads as TGCGCCAGCAGCTTGGTGGGACAGGGGGCGAATGAGCAGTTCTTC.